This T cell receptor beta chain was identified during a study of shared clonotypes between healthy human individuals (dated by TCRdb to the early 2020s). Regarding the research as a whole: A couple of women and a few men aged 18 to 49 years were included in the cohort. For each donor, CD4 naive and CD4 memory were each run on three plates, CD8 naive on two plates, and CD8 memory on one plate. To estimate repertoire size and how much clonotype sharing occurs between individuals, the study deeply sequenced the blood TCR repertoires of roughly 5 healthy adults. Different laboratories and diverse techniques were used to prepare libraries and sequence TCR repertoires, to increase sequencing depth and limit assay-specific biases. Leukapheresis yielded between about 0.9 and 8.9 billion PBMCs per donor. The paper as a whole reports these results and caveats: Based on pairwise subsampling, the degree of clonotype sharing among donors was expected to be affected by sequencing depth. Sampling was restricted to blood, and TCR repertoires in tissues likely differ from the TCR repertoires found in blood. Across a handful of donors, approximately 5% of naive CD4, over 3% of naive CD8, about 2.3% of memory CD4, and under 0.45% of memory CD8 clonotypes were shared. Rarefaction of sorted-subset datasets indicated incomplete sequencing despite the large sequencing depth. Clonotypes shared by all four sorted-subset donors showed higher generation probabilities than non-shared clonotypes. Estimated clonotype richness was generally larger for naive than for memory subsets. Because the study included a small number of donors, the genetic and exposure-history diversity represented was limited.

Using the deep immunoSEQ assay, TCR CDR3 regions were amplified from genomic DNA by multiplex PCR. For each cell subset, the extracted genomic DNA was distributed evenly across all wells of several immunoSEQ 96-well plates, and each plate served as one replicate. For sorted subsets, each replicate PCR was loaded with around 200 ng genomic DNA, equivalent to 32,000 or so T cell genomes. Purified libraries were measured with a Qubit 3.0 fluorometer, size-checked on a Bioanalyzer 2100, and measured again with the KAPA Library Quantification kit. Each immunoSEQ 96-well plate was sequenced on its own single-read 150-cycle Illumina NextSeq 550 flow cell. The original pipeline was this. Because the immunoSEQ output included only junctional sequences and no quality scores, the filtering could not be the same as the filtering used for full-length reads. Sequences were annotated with PyIR, a Python wrapper for IgBLAST v1.9, using IMGT germline references to assign V/J genes and CDR3. Reads were removed for weak V/J assignments (E-value above 1e-6), missing CDR3, stop codons, out-of-frame junctions, or ambiguous translated residues. A V3J clonotype was defined by an identical inferred V gene, J gene, and CDR3 amino acid sequence. The percentage overlap between two repertoires was calculated by dividing the number of shared unique clonotypes by the size of the smaller repertoire. Three approaches were used to assess repertoire richness: RTK rarefaction, the Chao1 estimator, and Recon v2.1 estimates of unobserved clonotypes. For all TCRbeta clonotypes obtained by the gDNA method from a handful of donors, generation probabilities were computed with OLGA. TCRdb took over this immuneACCESS table, retaining in-frame rearrangements with V and J assigned. Such tables are incomplete; in checked studies, under half of the missing clones stem from an unresolved V gene, and the remainder is unexplained. V, J and clone size were drawn from that table, and D and trimming were deduced from the DNA. The table for this sample lists roughly 2 million clones; roughly 94% of them were counted only once. The top ten clones comprise more than 0.1% of the sample.

The donors were healthy, HIV-negative adults with no recently reported acute infections or vaccinations. All donors were Caucasian adults living in Nashville, Tennessee, USA. CD4+ T cells were enriched by magnetic negative selection, after which naive cells were positively selected on CD45RA and the negative fraction was taken as the memory subset. After blood collection by leukapheresis, PBMCs were isolated using Ficoll-Histopaque density gradient centrifugation and then cryopreserved in the vapor phase of liquid nitrogen. Analytical flow cytometry was used to check the purity and quantity of every magnetically sorted T cell population. From each sorted fraction, genomic DNA was isolated and quantified by UV absorbance on a Nanodrop 2000c. V was cut back by 1 base and J by 2 bases, leaving a gap of 8 bases between them. Counted from cysteine to phenylalanine, this CDR3 has 14 amino acids. Just CDR3 DNA is preserved here, 42 bases in frame from base 1. CDR1 SGHTA and CDR2 FQGNSA are derived from the germline V gene.

This clone was observed a few times. There is no known antigen for this receptor. Per-nucleotide qualities are absent, and no much larger clonotype sits a single base away. This same CDR3 is encoded by further DNA sequences in the sample. The chain employs TRBV7-2 and TRBJ2-5; confidence is insufficient to name the D gene. The sequenced material came from naive CD4+ T cells sorted from blood. Reading the label with the study, this specimen's cell subset or site is: CD45RA+ positively selected. The clonotype comes from a man between 18 and 29 years old in good health. The nucleotides are TGTGCCAGCAGCTTAGTGGCCAGTCAAGAGACCCAGTACTTC. Its translation is CASSLVASQETQYF. The CDR3 plus the reference TRBV7-2 and TRBJ2-5 genes for the other parts give the full variable domain: GAGVSQSPSNKVTEKGKDVELRCDPISGHTALYWYRQSLGQGLEFLIYFQGNSAPDKSGLPSDRFSAERTGGSVSTLTIQRTQQEDSAVYLCASSLVASQETQYFGPGTRLLVL.